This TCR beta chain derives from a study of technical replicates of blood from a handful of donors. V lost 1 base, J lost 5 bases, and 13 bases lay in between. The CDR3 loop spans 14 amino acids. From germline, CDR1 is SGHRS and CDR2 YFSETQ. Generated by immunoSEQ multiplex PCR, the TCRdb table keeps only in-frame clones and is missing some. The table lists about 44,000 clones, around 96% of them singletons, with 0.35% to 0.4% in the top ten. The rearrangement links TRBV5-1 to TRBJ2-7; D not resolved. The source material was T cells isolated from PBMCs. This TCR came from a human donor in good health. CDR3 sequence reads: CASSLSSPRNEQYF. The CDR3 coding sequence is TGCGCCAGCAGCTTGTCCAGCCCCAGGAACGAGCAGTACTTC.